This TCR beta chain was documented in a study of blood T cell repertoires in COVID-19. Study information: Sample material is recorded as cDNA or gDNA derived from T cells, B-cell-depleted T cells, or PBMCs.

The trim removed 7 bases at V and 3 bases at J, leaving 5 bases unmatched. Looked up from germline, CDR1 is SNHLY and CDR2 is FYNNEI. The CDR3 consists of 13 residues. Assay: immunoSEQ multiplex PCR; the TCRdb copy retains only in-frame clones and omits some. The repertoire includes more than 85,000 clones, around 82% of them detected once, and 16% sits in the top ten. This receptor was taken from a woman aged 60-75 years with acute or convalescent COVID-19. Sequences were obtained from peripheral blood. This sequence joins TRBV2 and TRBJ2-7; 8 nucleotides match TRBD2. This chain's CDR3 is CASISGENYEQYF. CDR3 DNA: TGTGCCAGCATTAGCGGGGAAAACTACGAGCAGTACTTC.